This T cell receptor (beta chain) was captured in a study of molecular identifiers for immune sequencing clone quantification. Overall study results and limits: Jurkat TCR RNA spiked in from one cell could reportedly be detected among some 1 million naive cells.

Generation of bulk TCR libraries relied on previously described methods and listed TCR primers. TCRdb re-called the PCR reads through MiXCR, storing one row per CDR3 protein. Here the sample spans over 85,000 distinct CDR3 sequences, under 25% being singletons. CDR3 length: 14 residues. Germline V gene data show CDR1 as SGHTS and CDR2 as YDEGEE. Trimming removed 2 bases from V and 7 bases from J, with 10 bases in between. Naive CD8 libraries were made from roughly 21,000 to 960,000 sorted cells, and they used 10%, 30% or 50% RNA. Sorting isolated naive CD8 T cells as CD8+CD4-CCR7+CD45RA+ events. This clonotype was detected only a few times. The antigen is undetermined.

The origin of this receptor is a human donor in good health. Some libraries in this study had Jurkat cell RNA spiked in. The chain is built from TRBV5-8 and TRBJ1-6, with unresolved D. Specimen: naive CD8+ T cells from blood, with Jurkat cell RNA spiked in. Subset described: FACS-sorted CD8+CD4-CCR7+CD45RA+ naive T cells. The CDR3 is CASSFPGGNSPLHF. The CDR3 DNA reads as TGTGCCAGCAGCTTCCCGGGCGGGAATTCACCCCTCCACTTT.